The 18 T cell receptor beta chains below were found in one sample sequenced in a study of human T cells and chemical hapten exposure. Specified time point: patch test 1, 2 weeks after DPC sensitization. The treatment is: therapeutic diphenylcyclopropenone sensitization with weekly scalp DPC. TCRdb ran MiXCR on the RACE reads and lists one entry per CDR3 protein. The repertoire has roughly 200,000 distinct CDR3 sequences, around 24% of them found once; the top ten carry approximately 6.7%. Sequenced here: whole blood, sampled in connection with sensitization to the hapten diphenylcyclopropenone (DPC). The origin of the receptors is a woman aged 50 to 60 with alopecia areata. Some clones in this sample may be carry-over from other donors' samples.

This chain links TRBV12-3 or TRBV12-4 with TRBJ1-1; D remains unclear. The V and J ends lost 2 bases and 3 bases respectively, with 7 bases between them. This CDR3 has 13 amino acids. This chain's CDR3 is CASSLQVHTEAFF. The CDR3 DNA reads TGTGCCAGCAGTTTACAGGTCCACACTGAAGCTTTCTTT.

This clonotype appeared a few times. This chain connects TRBV5-1 to TRBJ1-2; 8 positions agree with TRBD1. This CDR3 is 17 amino acids long. V dropped 1 base and J dropped 2; count of bases not matched to a gene: 10. Germline V gene data show CDR1 as SGHRS and CDR2 as YFSETQ. The CDR3 DNA reads TGCGCCAGCAGCTTGACTAACTTGAGACAGGGGAACTATGGCTACACCTTC. Translation gives CASSLTNLRQGNYGYTF.

The V call is TRBV7-9, the J call TRBJ1-1; TRBD1 aligns across 10 bases. Losses at the gene ends were 6 bases for V and 1 base for J; bases not matched to a gene: 11. Germline V gives CDR1 SEHNR, CDR2 FQNEAQ (reference sequence). The CDR3 runs 17 residues. This CDR3 is CASSPAGQGPKNTEAFF. CDR3 bases: TGTGCCAGCAGTCCTGCGGGACAGGGGCCGAAGAACACTGAAGCTTTCTTT.

This clonotype was seen a few times. The chain combines TRBV2 with TRBJ2-7; no clear D. The CDR3 extends over 13 amino acids. Trimming took 4 bases from V and 6 from J, leaving 13 bases between them. The V gene's germline CDR1 is SNHLY and CDR2 FYNNEI. This CDR3 is CASSGLGLAEQYF. CDR3 bases: TGTGCCAGCAGTGGTTTGGGCCTCGCCGAGCAGTACTTC.

The V gene is TRBV11-2, the J gene TRBJ2-2; TRBD2 matches 15 bases. Germline values: CDR1 SGHAT, CDR2 FQNNGV. Trimming removed 2 bases from V and 0 bases from J; junction bases left unmatched: 4. The CDR3 loop spans 19 amino acids. The chain's CDR3 is CASSLKGLAGGPNTGELFF. For the CDR3, the DNA is TGTGCCAGCAGCTTAAAGGGACTAGCGGGAGGCCCGAACACCGGGGAGCTGTTTTTT.

In its sample, this clonotype was seen a few times. The chain is built from TRBV20-1 and TRBJ2-2, with D possibly TRBD2 on 5 matching bases. Germline V gene lookup returns CDR1 DFQATT and CDR2 SNEGSKA (reference sequence). The CDR3 covers 14 residues. Trimming left V 3 bases short and J 4 bases short, with 12 bases between. The CDR3, as DNA: TGCAGTGCTAGGTCGGGAAAGGGCACCGGGGAGCTGTTTTTT. As protein: CSARSGKGTGELFF.

This chain uses TRBV5-4 with TRBJ2-5; D is unresolved. This CDR3 region has 13 residues. The V and J ends lost 6 bases and 1 base respectively, with 10 bases between them. Germline CDR1 is SGHNT and CDR2 is YYREEE (reference sequence). The CDR3 DNA is TGTGCCAGCACCGAACCCGGCCAAGAGACCCAGTACTTC. Translated, it gives CASTEPGQETQYF.

This clonotype was counted only a few times. The V and J genes are TRBV3-1 and TRBJ1-1, with D perhaps TRBD1 (5 bases). V lost 4 bases and J 5 bases, leaving 20 bases between the germline ends. The CDR3 has 16 residues. Looked up from germline, CDR1 is LGHDT and CDR2 is YNNKEL (reference sequence). The chain's CDR3 is CASSLKIVGGRTEAFF. The CDR3 DNA sequence: TGTGCCAGCAGCCTGAAGATTGTTGGGGGAAGGACTGAAGCTTTCTTT.

The rearrangement joins TRBV7-9 to TRBJ2-7; no reliable D call. Germline-derived CDR1 and CDR2 are SEHNR and FQNEAQ (reference sequence). The CDR3 spans 13 residues. V lost 5 bases, J lost 3 bases, and 11 bases lay in between. The CDR3 loop reads CASSPSLLYEQYF. As DNA, the CDR3 is TGTGCCAGCAGCCCTAGTTTACTCTACGAGCAGTACTTC. The complete variable domain, with remaining parts taken from reference TRBV7-9 and TRBJ2-7, reads DTGVSQNPRHKITKRGQNVTFRCDPISEHNRLYWYRQTLGQGPEFLTYFQNEAQLEKSRLLSDRFSAERPKGSFSTLEIQRTEQGDSAMYLCASSPSLLYEQYFGPGTRLTVT.

This chain links TRBV9 with TRBJ1-2; no reliable D call. V was pared by 0 bases and J by 6 bases, with 9 bases between. CDR3 length: 13 amino acids. Germline CDR1 and CDR2: SGDLS and YYNGEE. The CDR3 sequence is CASSVGQRDGYTF. In nucleotides, the CDR3 is TGTGCCAGCAGCGTAGGGCAGAGGGATGGCTACACCTTC.

This clonotype was detected a few times. The chain combines TRBV7-3 with TRBJ2-1; 11 bases match TRBD2. The V and J ends lost 5 bases and 4 bases, in that order; junction bases with no gene match: 4. Germline V gene data show CDR1 as SGHTA and CDR2 as FQGTGA. This CDR3 is built from 15 residues. The CDR3: CASSPTSGIYNEQFF. The DNA for the CDR3 is TGTGCCAGCAGCCCGACTAGCGGGATTTACAATGAGCAGTTCTTC.

The chain combines TRBV27 with TRBJ1-5; tentatively, D is TRBD1 (5 bases). The CDR3 totals 18 residues. The germline CDR1 and CDR2 sequences are MNHEY and SMNVEV (reference sequence). Deletions cut 1 base from V and 2 bases from J, with 18 bases between. The CDR3 DNA reads as TGTGCCAGCAGTTTATGGGGCGGGGTACCCGGGCGCAATCAGCCCCAGCATTTT. Protein: CASSLWGGVPGRNQPQHF.

V is TRBV6-5 and J is TRBJ2-2; D unresolved. Trimming took 4 bases from V and 2 from J, leaving 8 bases between them. This CDR3 spans 14 amino acids. Looked up from germline, CDR1 is MNHEY and CDR2 is SVGAGI. The CDR3 here is CASSWASNTGELFF. The CDR3 region has the DNA TGTGCCAGCAGTTGGGCATCAAACACCGGGGAGCTGTTTTTT.

The chain uses TRBV20-1 and TRBJ1-2; a weak D match, TRBD1 (5 bases). There are 14 residues in the CDR3. The V end lost 4 bases, the J end lost 4 bases, and 16 bases lay between the germline ends. The V gene's germline CDR1 is DFQATT and CDR2 SNEGSKA (reference sequence). The DNA for the CDR3 is TGCAGTGCTACTTCGGTCAGGGAGGCCTATGGCTACACCTTC. This translates into CSATSVREAYGYTF.

The rearrangement joins TRBV15 to TRBJ2-5; perhaps D is TRBD1 or TRBD2 (5 bases each). The germline V gene encodes CDR1 LNHNV and CDR2 YYDKDF (reference sequence). V dropped 7 bases and J dropped 5 bases, with 14 bases sitting between them. The CDR3 consists of 13 residues. DNA for the CDR3: TGTGCCACCACGGGGACGGCGGACGAGACCCAGTACTTC. Translated, it gives CATTGTADETQYF.

This clonotype was seen a handful of times. This chain connects TRBV4-2 to TRBJ2-2; D may be TRBD1 or TRBD2 (6 bases each). Germline assignment: CDR1 LGHNA and CDR2 YNFKEQ. This CDR3 has 17 amino acids. Trimming took 1 base from V and 4 from J, leaving 16 bases between them. The CDR3 loop reads CASSQAGRGAGTGELFF. The CDR3 nucleotides are TGTGCCAGCAGCCAAGCCGGCAGGGGAGCGGGCACCGGGGAGCTGTTTTTT.

Only a few counts were recorded for this clonotype. The rearrangement links TRBV5-4 to TRBJ2-7; maybe TRBD1 (5 bases). V lost 4 bases to trimming and J lost 1 base, with 15 bases between them. The germline gives CDR1 SGHNT, CDR2 YYREEE (reference sequence). The CDR3 loop spans 15 amino acids. For the CDR3, the DNA is TGTGCCAGCAGCCCTTCCCGACAGATATCCTACGAGCAGTACTTC. The encoded protein is CASSPSRQISYEQYF.

This chain uses TRBV21-1 with TRBJ1-2; the table's D call TRBD1 went unverified against the DNA. TRBV21-1 is designated a pseudogene. This CDR3 comprises 18 residues. CDR3 nucleotides: TGTGCCAGCAGCAAAGGCGCCCGCCCAGGCCTAGCTAACTATGGCTACACCTTC. Its translation is CASSKGARPGLANYGYTF.